Each of the 12 T cell receptor beta chains below was sequenced from the same sample in a study of T cells in Graves' hyperthyroidism and ophthalmopathy. The TCR beta CDR3 regions underwent amplification using RNA transcripts as the source. Using the HTBI primer set, a first-round RT-PCR was run on the TCR CDR3. One entry per CDR3 protein, called by TCRdb with MiXCR from the multiplex PCR reads. The table lists more than 150,000 distinct CDR3 sequences, over 15% of them singletons, with 25% to 35% in the top ten. The specimen sequenced was blood. The receptors originated from a woman between 50 and 59 years old with Graves' hyperthyroidism.

This sequence joins TRBV5-1 and TRBJ1-3, with D uncertain. The CDR3 consists of 15 residues. The germline V gene has CDR1 SGHRS and CDR2 YFSETQ. V lost 4 bases to trimming and J lost 0 bases, with 11 bases between them. The CDR3 DNA reads as TGCGCCAGCAGCCCGGACTTTTCCTCTGGAAACACCATATATTTT. As protein: CASSPDFSSGNTIYF.

The gene calls are TRBV5-6 and TRBJ1-2; D gene unclear. CDR1 and CDR2 from the germline V gene are SGHDT and YYEEEE. The CDR3 spans 14 residues. V lost 3 bases, J lost 3 bases, and 12 bases lay in between. The CDR3 sequence: CASSWAEGYYGYTF. CDR3 in DNA: TGTGCCAGCAGCTGGGCAGAGGGATACTATGGCTACACCTTC.

This clonotype turned up a few times. This chain links TRBV4-1 with TRBJ1-1, with D unclear. Germline CDR1 is MGHRA and CDR2 is YSYEKL. The CDR3 contains 13 residues. V lost 1 base, J lost 0 bases, and 3 bases lay in between. DNA of the CDR3: TGCGCCAGCAGCCAAGCCGTGAACACTGAAGCTTTCTTT. Translation gives CASSQAVNTEAFF.

The V gene is TRBV20-1, the J gene TRBJ1-2, with 7 positions matching TRBD1. The CDR3 spans 12 residues. V was clipped by 5 bases and J by 8 bases; unmatched bases: 8. Germline lookup yields CDR1 DFQATT and CDR2 SNEGSKA (reference sequence). In DNA form, the CDR3 reads TGCAGTGCTTACACAGGGGTTGGCGGCTACACCTTC. Amino acids: CSAYTGVGGYTF.

The chain is built from TRBV27 and TRBJ1-1; perhaps TRBD1 as D (5 bases). The V gene lost 2 bases and the J gene lost 5 bases, with 12 bases spanning the gap. The germline CDR1 and CDR2 sequences are MNHEY and SMNVEV (reference sequence). There are 14 residues in the CDR3. As DNA, the CDR3 is TGTGCCAGCAGTTTAAGGGGAGGAGGAACTGAAGCTTTCTTT. Amino acid sequence: CASSLRGGGTEAFF.

This clonotype came up many times. This chain uses TRBV7-3 with TRBJ2-7, with D unclear. The germline CDR1 and CDR2 sequences are SGHTA and FQGTGA. V lost 4 bases and J lost 7, with 11 bases in between. The CDR3 is 12 residues long. CDR3 amino acids: CASSSPGSEQYF. The CDR3 DNA reads TGTGCCAGCAGCTCCCCCGGGTCTGAGCAGTACTTC. Full variable domain (rest looked up from reference TRBV7-3 and TRBJ2-7): GAGVSQTPSNKVTEKGKYVELRCDPISGHTALYWYRQSLGQGPEFLIYFQGTGAADDSGLPNDRFFAVRPEGSVSTLKIQRTERGDSAVYLCASSSPGSEQYFGPGTRLTVT.

A note on this clonotype: A much bigger clone sits one base away, suggesting this may be a read error. Because the CDR3 is missing its conserved closing phenylalanine or tryptophan, this is likely a read error. The chain carries TRBV2 and TRBJ2-4; weak D call: TRBD1 (5 bases). CDR1 and CDR2 (germline): SNHLY, FYNNEI. CDR3 size: 16 residues. Trimming left V 7 bases short and J 0 bases short, with 16 bases between. The CDR3 nucleotides read TGTGCCAGCACAGGACATTTAATTATAGCCAAAAACATTCAGTACCTC. It codes for CASTGHLIIAKNIQYL.

There are many counts of this clonotype. The V call is TRBV7-2, the J call TRBJ1-5, with D possibly TRBD1 on 5 matching bases. Germline CDR1 reads SGHTA; CDR2 reads FQGNSA. The CDR3 has 15 residues. V gave up 1 base and J gave up 4 bases, with 11 bases separating them. CDR3 nucleotide sequence: TGTGCCAGCAGCTTAGGGCATGCAGGGAATCAGCCCCAGCATTTT. It encodes CASSLGHAGNQPQHF.

Many counts were recorded for this clonotype. The chain joins TRBV28 to TRBJ2-7, with 9 bases aligning to TRBD1. Germline V lookup: CDR1 MDHEN, CDR2 SYDVKM. The CDR3 is 15 amino acids. Germline trimming cut 1 base from V and 6 bases from J; bases unmatched to any gene: 7. In DNA form, the CDR3 reads TGTGCCAGCAGTTTATTCCGGACAGGGGCCCTCGAGCAGTACTTC. This codes for CASSLFRTGALEQYF.

This clonotype was picked up many times. The V and J genes are TRBV12-3 or TRBV12-4 and TRBJ2-3; D perhaps matches TRBD2 (6 bases). Trimming shortened V by 5 bases and J by 1 base, and 13 bases separated the two germline ends. This CDR3 spans 15 amino acids. The CDR3: CASSQTERGTDTQYF. CDR3 DNA: TGTGCCAGCAGTCAAACGGAGCGGGGCACAGATACGCAGTATTTT.

The table lists this clonotype with many counts. This chain links TRBV12-3 or TRBV12-4 with TRBJ1-4; D unclear. V was pared by 6 bases and J by 0 bases, with 11 bases between. The CDR3 contains 15 residues. The CDR3 nucleotides read TGTGCCAGCAGCCATGGGTTTGCAACTAATGAAAAACTGTTTTTT. The encoded protein is CASSHGFATNEKLFF.

Ten or more counts support this clonotype. The chain has TRBV29-1 and TRBJ1-2; possibly TRBD1 for D (5 bases). The CDR3 loop spans 11 amino acids. Germline values: CDR1 SQVTM, CDR2 ANQGSEA. CDR3 residues: CTTLWGSVYTF. The CDR3, as DNA: TGCACCACCCTATGGGGGTCGGTCTACACCTTC. Variable domain in full (rest from reference TRBV29-1 and TRBJ1-2): SAVISQKPSRDICQRGTSLTIQCQVDSQVTMMFWYRQQPGQSLTLIATANQGSEATYESGFVIDKFPISRPNLTFSTLTVSNMSPEDSSIYLCTTLWGSVYTFGSGTRLTVV.